This TCR beta chain was sequenced for a study of blood T cell repertoires in COVID-19. Germline V gene data show CDR1 as MNHEY and CDR2 as SMNVEV (reference sequence). The CDR3 has 17 amino acids. Trimming cost V 2 bases and J 1 base; bases outside gene matches: 5. Grouping used clinical history reported by participants in a survey and questionnaire. The study counted Cohort 3 donors as recovered given two negative PCRs, clearance, or symptom resolution. Per the original methods: Counts of nucleated cells, estimated from reference gene primer amplification, were obtained. TCRdb keeps only in-frame clones here, not all; method: immunoSEQ multiplex PCR. V, J and clone size are those of that table, while D and trimming were read from the DNA. The sample lists just over 300,000 clones; roughly 89% were seen once.

The specimen sequenced was PBMCs or T cells enriched from blood (not recorded which). The J gene is TRBJ2-5, the V gene TRBV27; 12 bases are a match to TRBD2. The TCR originated in a woman in her late teens or twenties who had recovered from COVID-19. CDR3 sequence (DNA): TGTGCCAGCAGTTTACTAGCGGGGGGGATCATCCAAGAGACCCAGTACTTC. Translating it yields CASSLLAGGIIQETQYF.